A selection of T cell receptor beta chains follows, all from one sample in a study of blood T cell repertoires in COVID-19. Sequenced by immunoSEQ multiplex PCR; TCRdb stores in-frame clones only, minus some. The repertoire holds 99,000 or so clones, with about 86% as singletons. The sample was peripheral blood. All receptors derive from a woman aged 55-69 years in a cohort sampled during active or convalescent COVID-19. Both conserved end residues are part of each CDR3. Not all rows give a size; the values are once, few, many and, for expanded clones, a class.

J gene | clone size | V gene | CDR3 protein
TRBJ1-5 | - | TRBV27 | CASSAIDRVVSNQPQHF
TRBJ2-3 | - | TRBV2 | CASSEGFSGSKYF
TRBJ2-3 | - | TRBV25-1 | CASSYRLAGADTQYF
TRBJ1-5 | - | TRBV9 | CASSAGRGQPQHF
TRBJ1-1 | - | TRBV2 | CASSDGLGNTEAFF
TRBJ2-3 | - | TRBV30 | CAGTGDNTDTQYF
TRBJ1-1 | - | TRBV5-1 | CASKPGEGGTEAFF
TRBJ2-7 | - | TRBV5-1 | CASSLGSPSSYEQYF
TRBJ1-1 | once | TRBV14 | CASSPGGTEAFF
TRBJ2-6 | once | TRBV5-1 | CASSWVGAGSGANVLTF
TRBJ2-1 | - | TRBV12-5 | CASTMGGLNEQFF
TRBJ2-7 | - | TRBV9 | CASSVGDSREQYF
TRBJ1-5 | - | TRBV6-2/TRBV6-3 | CASSYESGPWGNQPQHF
TRBJ1-5 | - | TRBV6-5 | CASRGTGNQPQHF
TRBJ1-3 | - | TRBV6-5 | CASSRQGRAGNTIYF
TRBJ2-1 | - | TRBV6-1 | CASSELGTTYNEQFF